This TCR beta chain was sequenced in a study of quantifying T cell responses using KT2 cells. Study as a whole: cDNA was made from DNase-treated RNA using alpha and beta constant primers. The T4 ligation step was estimated to exceed 8.5% efficiency under optimum conditions. A predetermined fluorescence threshold ended the second PCR, run as a qPCR.

Known numbers of the T cell clone KT2 were added to PBMC. The CDR3 runs to 13 residues. The germline gives CDR1 LNHNV, CDR2 YYDKDF (reference sequence). Trimming took off 1 base at V and 0 bases at J, with 3 bases between the two ends. The cDNA 3' end received a ligated oligonucleotide with a UMI. First-round PCR used around 4 cycles and beta primers RC1.1 and RC1.2 covering TRBC1 and TRBC2. TCRdb itself ran the UMI-ligation and nested PCR reads through MiXCR, one entry per CDR3 protein. Here the sample spans around 50,000 distinct CDR3 sequences, around a tenth being singletons. The TCR sequence derives from a human donor. The rearrangement joins TRBV15 to TRBJ2-5; unclear D gene. The sequenced sample was PBMCs spiked with cells of the T cell clone KT2. DNA for the CDR3: TGTGCCACCAGCAGAGCTTACCAAGAGACCCAGTACTTC. Encoded protein: CATSRAYQETQYF.